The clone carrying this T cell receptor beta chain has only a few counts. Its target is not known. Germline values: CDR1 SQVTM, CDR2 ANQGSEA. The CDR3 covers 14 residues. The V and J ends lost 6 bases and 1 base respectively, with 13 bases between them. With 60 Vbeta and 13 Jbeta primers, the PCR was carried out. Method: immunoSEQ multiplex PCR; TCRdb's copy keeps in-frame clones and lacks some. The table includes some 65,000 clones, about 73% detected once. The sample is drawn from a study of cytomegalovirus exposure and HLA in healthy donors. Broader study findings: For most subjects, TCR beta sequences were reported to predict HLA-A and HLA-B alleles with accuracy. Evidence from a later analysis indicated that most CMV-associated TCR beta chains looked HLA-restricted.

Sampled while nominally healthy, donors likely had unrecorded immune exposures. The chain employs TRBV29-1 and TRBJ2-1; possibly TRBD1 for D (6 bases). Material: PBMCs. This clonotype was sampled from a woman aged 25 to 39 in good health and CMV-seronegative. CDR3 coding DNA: TGCAGCGTGGAACAGGGACAATCCTACAATGAGCAGTTCTTC. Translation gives CSVEQGQSYNEQFF.